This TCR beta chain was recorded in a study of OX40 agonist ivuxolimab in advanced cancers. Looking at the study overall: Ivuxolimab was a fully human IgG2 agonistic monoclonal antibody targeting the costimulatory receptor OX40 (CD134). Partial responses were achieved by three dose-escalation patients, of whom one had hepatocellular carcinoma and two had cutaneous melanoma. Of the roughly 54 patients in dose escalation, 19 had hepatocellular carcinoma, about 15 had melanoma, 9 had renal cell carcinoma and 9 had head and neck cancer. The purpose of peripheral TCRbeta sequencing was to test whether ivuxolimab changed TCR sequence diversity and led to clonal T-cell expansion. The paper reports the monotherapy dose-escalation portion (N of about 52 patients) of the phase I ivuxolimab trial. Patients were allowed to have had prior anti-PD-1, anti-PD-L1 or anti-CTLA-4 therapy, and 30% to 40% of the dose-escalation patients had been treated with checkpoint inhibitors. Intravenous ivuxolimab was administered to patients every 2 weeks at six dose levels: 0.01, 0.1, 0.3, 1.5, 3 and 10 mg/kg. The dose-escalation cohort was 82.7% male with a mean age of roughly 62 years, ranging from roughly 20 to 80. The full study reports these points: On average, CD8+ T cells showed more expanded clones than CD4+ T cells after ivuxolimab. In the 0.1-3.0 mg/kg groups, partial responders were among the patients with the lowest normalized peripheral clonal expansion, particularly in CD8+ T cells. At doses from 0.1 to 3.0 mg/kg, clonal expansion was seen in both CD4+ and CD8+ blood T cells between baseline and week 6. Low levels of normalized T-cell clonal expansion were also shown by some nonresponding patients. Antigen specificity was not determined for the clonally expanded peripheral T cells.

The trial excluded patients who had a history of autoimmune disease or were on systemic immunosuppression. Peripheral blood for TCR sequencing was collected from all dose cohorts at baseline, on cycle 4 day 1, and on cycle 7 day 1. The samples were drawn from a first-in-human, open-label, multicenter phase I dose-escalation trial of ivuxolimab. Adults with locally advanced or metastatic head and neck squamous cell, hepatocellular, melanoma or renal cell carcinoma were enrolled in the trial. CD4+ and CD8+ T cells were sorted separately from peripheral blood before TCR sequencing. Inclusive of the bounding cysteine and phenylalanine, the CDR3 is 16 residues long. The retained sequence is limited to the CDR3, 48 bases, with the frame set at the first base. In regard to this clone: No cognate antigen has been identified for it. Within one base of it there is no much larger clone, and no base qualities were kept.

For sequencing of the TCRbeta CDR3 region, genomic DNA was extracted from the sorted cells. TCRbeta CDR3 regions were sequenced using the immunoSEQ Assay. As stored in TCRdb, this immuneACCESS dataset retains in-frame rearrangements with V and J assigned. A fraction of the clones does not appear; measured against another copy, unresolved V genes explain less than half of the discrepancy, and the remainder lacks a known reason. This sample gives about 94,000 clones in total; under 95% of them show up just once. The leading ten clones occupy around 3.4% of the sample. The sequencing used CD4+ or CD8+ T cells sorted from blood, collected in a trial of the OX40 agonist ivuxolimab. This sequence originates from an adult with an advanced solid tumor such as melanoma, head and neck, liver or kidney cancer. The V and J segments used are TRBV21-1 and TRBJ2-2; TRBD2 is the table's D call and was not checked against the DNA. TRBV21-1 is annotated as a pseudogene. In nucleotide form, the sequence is TGTGCCAGCAGCAAACGGTCAGCGGGTTCGGGCGGGGAGCTGTTTTTT. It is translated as CASSKRSAGSGGELFF.